There are a few counts of the clone carrying this TCR beta chain. The source of the sample is a study of identical twins. TCRdb independently ran MiXCR on the 5' RACE reads; one entry per CDR3 protein. The profile shows 400,000 to 650,000 distinct CDR3 sequences, approximately 22% of them singletons. Germline values: CDR1 SGHNT, CDR2 YENEEA. The CDR3 extends over 15 amino acids. Trimming took 2 bases from V and 1 from J, leaving 10 bases between them. The same data also contributed to another study, on T cells expressing NK-cell markers. That study reports: Several experiments confined sorting to alpha-beta TCR T cells with an anti-gamma-delta TCR antibody. Among CD8+ T cells from five or six donors, dominant NKG2C+ clonotypes accounted for about 1.0-7.0%. HCMV specificity of the expanded NKG2C+ T cell clones stayed unclear.

Sequencing input: CD4+ T cells sorted from blood. The J gene is TRBJ2-3, the V gene TRBV11-3, with D possibly TRBD2 on 6 matching bases. The sequence came from a woman aged 18-30 years in good health. CDR3 bases: TGTGCCAGCAGCTTACGGCGGGGCCGCACAGATACGCAGTATTTT. Residues: CASSLRRGRTDTQYF.